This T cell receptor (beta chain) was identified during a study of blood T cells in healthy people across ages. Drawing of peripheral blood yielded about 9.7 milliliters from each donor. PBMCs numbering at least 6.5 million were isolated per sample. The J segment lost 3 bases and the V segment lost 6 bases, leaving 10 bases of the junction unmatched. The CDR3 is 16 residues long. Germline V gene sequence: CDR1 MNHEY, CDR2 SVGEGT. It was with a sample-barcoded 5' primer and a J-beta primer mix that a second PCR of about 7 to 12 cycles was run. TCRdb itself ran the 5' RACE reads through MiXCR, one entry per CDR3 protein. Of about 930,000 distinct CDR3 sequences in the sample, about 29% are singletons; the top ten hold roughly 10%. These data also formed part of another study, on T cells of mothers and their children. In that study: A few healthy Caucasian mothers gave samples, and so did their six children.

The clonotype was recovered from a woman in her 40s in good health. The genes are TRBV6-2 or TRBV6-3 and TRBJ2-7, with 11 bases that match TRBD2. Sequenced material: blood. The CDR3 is CASSLPGGLAVYEQYF. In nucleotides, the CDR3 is TGTGCCAGCAGCCTCCCGGGGGGACTAGCGGTCTACGAGCAGTACTTC.